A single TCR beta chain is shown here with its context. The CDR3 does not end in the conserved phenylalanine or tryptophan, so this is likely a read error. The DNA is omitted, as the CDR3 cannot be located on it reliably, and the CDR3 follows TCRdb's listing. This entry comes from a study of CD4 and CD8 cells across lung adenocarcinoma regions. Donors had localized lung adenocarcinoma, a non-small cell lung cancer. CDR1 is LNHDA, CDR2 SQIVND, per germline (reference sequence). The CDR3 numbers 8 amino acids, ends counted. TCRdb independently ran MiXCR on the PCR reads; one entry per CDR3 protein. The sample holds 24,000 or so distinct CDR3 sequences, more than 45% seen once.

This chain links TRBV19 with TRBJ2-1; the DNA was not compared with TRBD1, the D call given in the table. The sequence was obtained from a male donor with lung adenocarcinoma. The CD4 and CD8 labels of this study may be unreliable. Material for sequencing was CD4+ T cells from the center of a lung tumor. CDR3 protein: CAYEIIHR.